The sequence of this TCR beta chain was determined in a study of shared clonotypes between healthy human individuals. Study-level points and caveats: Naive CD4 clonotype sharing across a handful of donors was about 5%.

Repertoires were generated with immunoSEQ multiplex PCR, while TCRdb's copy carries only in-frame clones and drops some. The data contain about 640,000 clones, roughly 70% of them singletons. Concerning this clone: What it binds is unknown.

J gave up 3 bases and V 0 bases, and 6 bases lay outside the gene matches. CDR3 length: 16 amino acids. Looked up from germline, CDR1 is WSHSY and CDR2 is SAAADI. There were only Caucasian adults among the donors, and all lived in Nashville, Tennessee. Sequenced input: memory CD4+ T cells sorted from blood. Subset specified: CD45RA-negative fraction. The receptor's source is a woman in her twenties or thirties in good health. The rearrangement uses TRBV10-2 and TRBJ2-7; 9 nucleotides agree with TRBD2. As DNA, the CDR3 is TGCGCCAGCAGTGAGTCCCTAGGACTAGCGAACTACGAGCAGTACTTC. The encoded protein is CASSESLGLANYEQYF.